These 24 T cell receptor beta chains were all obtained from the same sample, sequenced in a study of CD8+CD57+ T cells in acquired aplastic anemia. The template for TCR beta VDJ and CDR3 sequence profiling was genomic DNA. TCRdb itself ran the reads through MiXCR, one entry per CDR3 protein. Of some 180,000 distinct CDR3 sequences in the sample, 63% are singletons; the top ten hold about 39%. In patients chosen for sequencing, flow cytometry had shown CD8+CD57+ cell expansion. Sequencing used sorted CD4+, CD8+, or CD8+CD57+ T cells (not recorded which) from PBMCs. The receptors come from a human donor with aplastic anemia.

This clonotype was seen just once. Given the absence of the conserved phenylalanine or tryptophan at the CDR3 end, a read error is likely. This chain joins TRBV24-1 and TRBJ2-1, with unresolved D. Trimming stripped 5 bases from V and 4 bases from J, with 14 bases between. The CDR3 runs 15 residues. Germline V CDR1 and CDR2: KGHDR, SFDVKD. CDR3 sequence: CATSGIDGRYNEQFL. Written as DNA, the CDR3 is TGTGCCACCAGTGGGATCGACGGCCGATACAATGAGCAGTTCCTC.

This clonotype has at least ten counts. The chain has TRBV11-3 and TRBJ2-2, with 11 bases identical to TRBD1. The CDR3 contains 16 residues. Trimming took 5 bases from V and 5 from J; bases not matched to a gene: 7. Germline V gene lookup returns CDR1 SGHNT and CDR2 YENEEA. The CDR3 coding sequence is TGTGCCAGCAGCCCCCGGACAGGGGGCTGGACCGGGGAGCTGTTTTTT. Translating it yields CASSPRTGGWTGELFF.

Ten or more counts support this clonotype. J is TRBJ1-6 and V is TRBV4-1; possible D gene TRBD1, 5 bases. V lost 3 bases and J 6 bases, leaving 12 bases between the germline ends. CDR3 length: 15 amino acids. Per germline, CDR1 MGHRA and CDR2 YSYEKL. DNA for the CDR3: TGCGCCAGCAGCCAGGGGGACGGAAGTAATTCACCCCTCCACTTT. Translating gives CASSQGDGSNSPLHF.

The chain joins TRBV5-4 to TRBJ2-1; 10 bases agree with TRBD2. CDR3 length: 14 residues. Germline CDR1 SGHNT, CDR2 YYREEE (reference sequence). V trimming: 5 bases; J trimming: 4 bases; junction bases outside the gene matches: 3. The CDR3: CASRSSGSYNEQFF. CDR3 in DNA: TGTGCCAGCAGATCTAGCGGGAGTTACAATGAGCAGTTCTTC.

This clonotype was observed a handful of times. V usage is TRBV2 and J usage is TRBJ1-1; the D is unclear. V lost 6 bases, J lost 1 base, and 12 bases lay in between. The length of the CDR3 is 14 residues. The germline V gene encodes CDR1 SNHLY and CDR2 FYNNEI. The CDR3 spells CASRPEYGNTEAFF. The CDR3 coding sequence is TGTGCCAGCAGGCCGGAGTACGGGAACACTGAAGCTTTCTTT. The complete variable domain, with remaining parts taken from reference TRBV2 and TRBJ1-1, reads EPEVTQTPSHQVTQMGQEVILRCVPISNHLYFYWYRQILGQKVEFLVSFYNNEISEKSEIFDDQFSVERPDGSNFTLKIRSTKLEDSAMYFCASRPEYGNTEAFFGQGTRLTVV.

The CDR3, as DNA: TGTGCCAGCAGCTTAGTCGCTCAGGGCGGGGGGACCTACAATGAGCAGTTCTTC. Translation: CASSLVAQGGGTYNEQFF. The chain joins TRBV7-4 to TRBJ2-1; 8 bases map to TRBD2. The CDR3 totals 18 residues. With V trimmed by 1 base and J by 2 bases, 10 bases remained unmatched. In germline, CDR1 is SGHVT, CDR2 SQSDAQ. The full variable domain, rest sourced from reference TRBV7-4 and TRBJ2-1, is GAGVSQSPRYKVAKRGRDVALRCDSISGHVTLYWYRQTLGQGSEVLTYSQSDAQRDKSGRPSGRFSAERPERSVSTLKIQRTEQGDSAVYLCASSLVAQGGGTYNEQFFGPGTRLTVL.

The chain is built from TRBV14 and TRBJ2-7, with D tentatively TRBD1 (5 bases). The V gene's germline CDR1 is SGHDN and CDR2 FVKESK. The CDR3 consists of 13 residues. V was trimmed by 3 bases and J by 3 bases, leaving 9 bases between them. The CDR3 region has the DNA TGTGCCAGCAGCCAGGACACCGACTACGAGCAGTACTTC. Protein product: CASSQDTDYEQYF.

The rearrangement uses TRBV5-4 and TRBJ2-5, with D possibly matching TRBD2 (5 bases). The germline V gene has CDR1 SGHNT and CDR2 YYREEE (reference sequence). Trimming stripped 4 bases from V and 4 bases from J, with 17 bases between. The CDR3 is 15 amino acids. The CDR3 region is CASSGRVTGIETQYF. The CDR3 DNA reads TGTGCCAGCAGCGGGCGGGTGACGGGTATAGAGACCCAGTACTTC.

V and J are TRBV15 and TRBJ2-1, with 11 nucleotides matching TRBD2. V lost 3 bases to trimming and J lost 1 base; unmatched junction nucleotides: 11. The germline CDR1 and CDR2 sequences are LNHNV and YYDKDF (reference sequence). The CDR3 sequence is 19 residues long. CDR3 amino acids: CATSSLGLAGGRSYNEQFF. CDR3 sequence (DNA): TGTGCCACCAGCAGTCTCGGGCTAGCGGGAGGAAGGTCCTACAATGAGCAGTTCTTC.

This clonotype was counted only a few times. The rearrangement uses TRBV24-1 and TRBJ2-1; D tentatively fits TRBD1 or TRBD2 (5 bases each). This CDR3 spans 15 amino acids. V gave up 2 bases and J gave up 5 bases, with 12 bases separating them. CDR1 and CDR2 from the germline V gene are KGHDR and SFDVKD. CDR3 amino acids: CATSDYRDGHNEQFF. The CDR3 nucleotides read TGTGCCACCAGTGATTACCGGGACGGACACAATGAGCAGTTCTTC.

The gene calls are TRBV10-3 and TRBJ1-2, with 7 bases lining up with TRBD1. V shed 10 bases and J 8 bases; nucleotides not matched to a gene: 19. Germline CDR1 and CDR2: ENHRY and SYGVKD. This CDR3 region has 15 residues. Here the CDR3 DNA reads TGTGCCACCTATCAATGGGAGGACAGGACCAGGGGCTACACCTTC. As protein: CATYQWEDRTRGYTF.

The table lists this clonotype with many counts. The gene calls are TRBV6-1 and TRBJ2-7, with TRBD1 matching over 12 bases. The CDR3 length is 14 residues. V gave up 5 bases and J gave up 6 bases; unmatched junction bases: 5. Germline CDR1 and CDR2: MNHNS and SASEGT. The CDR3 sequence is CASSPGQGAGEQYF. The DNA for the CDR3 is TGTGCCAGCAGTCCGGGACAGGGGGCCGGCGAGCAGTACTTC.

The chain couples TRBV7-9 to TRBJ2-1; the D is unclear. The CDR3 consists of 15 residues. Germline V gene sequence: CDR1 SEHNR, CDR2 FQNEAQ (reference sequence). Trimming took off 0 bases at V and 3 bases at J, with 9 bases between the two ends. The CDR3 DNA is TGTGCCAGCAGCTTAGCCAGCCAAAACTACAATGAGCAGTTCTTC. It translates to CASSLASQNYNEQFF.

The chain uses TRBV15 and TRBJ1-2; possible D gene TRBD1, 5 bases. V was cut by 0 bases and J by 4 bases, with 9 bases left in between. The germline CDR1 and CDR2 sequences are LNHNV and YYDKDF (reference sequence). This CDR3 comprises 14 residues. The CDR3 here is CATSREGQGYGYTF. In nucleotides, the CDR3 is TGTGCCACCAGCAGAGAAGGTCAGGGCTATGGCTACACCTTC.

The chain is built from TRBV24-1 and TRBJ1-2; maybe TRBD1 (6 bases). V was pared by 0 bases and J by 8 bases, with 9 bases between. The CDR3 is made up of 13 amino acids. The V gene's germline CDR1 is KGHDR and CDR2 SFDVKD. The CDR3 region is CATSDLAGVGYTF. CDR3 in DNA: TGTGCCACCAGTGATTTGGCAGGGGTCGGCTACACCTTC.

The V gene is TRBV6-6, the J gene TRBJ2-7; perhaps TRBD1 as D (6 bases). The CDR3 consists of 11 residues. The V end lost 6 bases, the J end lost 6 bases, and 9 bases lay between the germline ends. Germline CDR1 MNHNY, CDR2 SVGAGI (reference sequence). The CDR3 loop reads CASRMTGEQYF. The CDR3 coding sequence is TGTGCCAGCAGAATGACAGGCGAGCAGTACTTC.

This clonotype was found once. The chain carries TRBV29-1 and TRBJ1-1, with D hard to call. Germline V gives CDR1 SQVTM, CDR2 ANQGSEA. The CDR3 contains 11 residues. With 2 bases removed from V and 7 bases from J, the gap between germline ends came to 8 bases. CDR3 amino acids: CSVEWSGEAFF. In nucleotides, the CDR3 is TGCAGCGTTGAATGGTCTGGTGAAGCTTTCTTT.

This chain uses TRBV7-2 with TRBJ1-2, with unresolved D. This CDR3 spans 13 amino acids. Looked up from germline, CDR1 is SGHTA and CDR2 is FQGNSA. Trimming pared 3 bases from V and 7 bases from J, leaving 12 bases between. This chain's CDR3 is CASSFDHWGGYTF. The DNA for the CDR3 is TGTGCCAGCAGCTTTGATCATTGGGGTGGCTACACCTTC. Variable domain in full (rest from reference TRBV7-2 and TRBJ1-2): GAGVSQSPSNKVTEKGKDVELRCDPISGHTALYWYRQSLGQGLEFLIYFQGNSAPDKSGLPSDRFSAERTGGSVSTLTIQRTQQEDSAVYLCASSFDHWGGYTFGSGTRLTVV.

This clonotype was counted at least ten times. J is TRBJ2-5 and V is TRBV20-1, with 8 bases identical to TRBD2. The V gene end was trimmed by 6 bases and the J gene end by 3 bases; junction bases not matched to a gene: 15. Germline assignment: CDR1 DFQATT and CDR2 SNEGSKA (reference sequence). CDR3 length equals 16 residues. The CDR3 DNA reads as TGCAGTGCGGCCCCCTTCGGGGGGGTGGAAAAAGAGACCCAGTACTTC. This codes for CSAAPFGGVEKETQYF.

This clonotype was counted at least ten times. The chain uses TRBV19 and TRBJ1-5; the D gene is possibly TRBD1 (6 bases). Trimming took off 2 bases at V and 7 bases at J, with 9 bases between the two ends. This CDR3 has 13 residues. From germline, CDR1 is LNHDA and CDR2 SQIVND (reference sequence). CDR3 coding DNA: TGTGCCAGTAGTATACAGGGGCGGCAGCCCCAGCATTTT. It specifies CASSIQGRQPQHF.

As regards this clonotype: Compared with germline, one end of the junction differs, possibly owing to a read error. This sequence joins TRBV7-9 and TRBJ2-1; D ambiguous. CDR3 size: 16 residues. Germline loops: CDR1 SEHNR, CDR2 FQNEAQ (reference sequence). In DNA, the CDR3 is TGCGCCAGCAGCTCGACGGAGCCGCGTGGGTTGGGCAAGCAGTTCTTC. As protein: CASSSTEPRGLGKQFF.

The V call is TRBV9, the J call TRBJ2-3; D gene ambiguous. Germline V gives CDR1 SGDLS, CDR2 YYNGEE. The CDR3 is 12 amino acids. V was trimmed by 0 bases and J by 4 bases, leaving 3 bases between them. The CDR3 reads CASSVGADTQYF. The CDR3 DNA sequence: TGTGCCAGCAGCGTAGGTGCAGATACGCAGTATTTT. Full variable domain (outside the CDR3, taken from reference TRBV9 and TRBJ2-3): DSGVTQTPKHLITATGQRVTLRCSPRSGDLSVYWYQQSLDQGLQFLIQYYNGEERAKGNILERFSAQQFPDLHSELNLSSLELGDSALYFCASSVGADTQYFGPGTRLTVL.

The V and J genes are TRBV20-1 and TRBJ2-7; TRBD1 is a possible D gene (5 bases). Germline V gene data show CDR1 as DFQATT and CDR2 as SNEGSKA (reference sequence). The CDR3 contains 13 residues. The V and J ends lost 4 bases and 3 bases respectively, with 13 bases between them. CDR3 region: CSAISGLSYEQYF. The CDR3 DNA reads TGCAGTGCTATCTCAGGGTTAAGCTACGAGCAGTACTTC.

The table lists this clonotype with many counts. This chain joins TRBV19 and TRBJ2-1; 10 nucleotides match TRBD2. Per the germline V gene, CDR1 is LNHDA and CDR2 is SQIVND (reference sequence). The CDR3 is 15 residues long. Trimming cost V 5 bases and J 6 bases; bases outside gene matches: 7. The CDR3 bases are TGTGCCAGTAGTCCTATGAGCGGGGGGGCCAATGAGCAGTTCTTC. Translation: CASSPMSGGANEQFF.